This T cell receptor (beta chain) was identified during a study of OX40 agonist ivuxolimab in advanced cancers. Study context: Patients received ivuxolimab, an intravenous treatment, every 2 weeks at 0.01 to 10 mg/kg. Cohort: around 83% men, mean age about 62, aged about 23 to 80. Earlier anti-PD-1, anti-PD-L1 or anti-CTLA-4 therapy was permitted; over 35% had received some. Study findings and constraints: CD4+ T cells averaged fewer expanded clones than CD8+ T cells.

Profiling relied on immunoSEQ multiplex PCR, and the TCRdb table lists in-frame clones only, not all of them. The sample consists of about 73,000 clones, about 86% of them appearing once. About this clone: Its antigen is unidentified.

Germline V gives CDR1 GTSNPN, CDR2 SVGIG (reference sequence). Trimming took 2 bases from V and 3 from J, leaving 20 bases between them. CDR3 length equals 16 residues. The gene calls are TRBV30 and TRBJ2-7, with D maybe TRBD2 (5 bases). Sequences were derived from CD4+ or CD8+ T cells sorted from blood, sampled in a trial of the OX40 agonist ivuxolimab. The origin of this receptor is an adult with an advanced solid tumor such as melanoma, head and neck, liver or kidney cancer. The CDR3 here is CAWSSSLAVLRYEQYF. The CDR3 nucleotides read TGTGCCTGGAGTTCCTCGCTAGCCGTACTGCGCTACGAGCAGTACTTC.